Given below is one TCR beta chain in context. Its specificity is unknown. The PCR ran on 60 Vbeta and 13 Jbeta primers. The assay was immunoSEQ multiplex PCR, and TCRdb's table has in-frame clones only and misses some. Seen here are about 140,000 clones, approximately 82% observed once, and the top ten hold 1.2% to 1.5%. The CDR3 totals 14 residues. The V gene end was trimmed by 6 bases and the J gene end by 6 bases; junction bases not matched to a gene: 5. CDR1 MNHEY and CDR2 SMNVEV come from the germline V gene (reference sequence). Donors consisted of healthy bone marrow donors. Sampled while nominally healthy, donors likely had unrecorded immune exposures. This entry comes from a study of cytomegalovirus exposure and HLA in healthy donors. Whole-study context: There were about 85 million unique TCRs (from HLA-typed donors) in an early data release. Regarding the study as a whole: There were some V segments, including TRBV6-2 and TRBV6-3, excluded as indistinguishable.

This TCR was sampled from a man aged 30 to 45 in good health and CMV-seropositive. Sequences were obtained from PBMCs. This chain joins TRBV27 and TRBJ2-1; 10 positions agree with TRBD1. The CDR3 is CASRDGQGVNEQFF. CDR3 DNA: TGTGCCAGCAGGGATGGACAGGGGGTCAATGAGCAGTTCTTC.